The entry below describes one T cell receptor beta chain. Its antigen remains unknown. The data originate from a study of shared clonotypes between healthy human individuals. Study-wide points: A generally larger estimated richness was seen in naive subsets than in memory subsets.

The germline V and J ends were trimmed by 6 bases and 2 bases, with 9 bases remaining between them. Per germline, CDR1 MDHEN and CDR2 SYDVKM. The CDR3 runs 13 residues. Authors' analysis steps: Quality scores were absent from the junction-only immunoSEQ sequences, so filtering differed. Method: immunoSEQ multiplex PCR; TCRdb's copy keeps in-frame clones and lacks some. From that table come the V and J calls and clone size; the DNA was used to work out D and trimming. The table lists 700,000 to 950,000 clones, 90% to 98% of them singletons. Terminally differentiated effector memory CD45RA+ cells were excluded by CCR7 positive selection of CD45RO-negative cells.

The gene calls are TRBV28 and TRBJ2-3; D might be TRBD2 (5 bases). Input material: naive CD8+ T cells sorted from blood. This sequence originates from a man aged 25 to 40 in good health. The CDR3 reads CASRTTNTDTQYF. DNA for the CDR3: TGTGCCAGCAGGACTACAAACACAGATACGCAGTATTTT.